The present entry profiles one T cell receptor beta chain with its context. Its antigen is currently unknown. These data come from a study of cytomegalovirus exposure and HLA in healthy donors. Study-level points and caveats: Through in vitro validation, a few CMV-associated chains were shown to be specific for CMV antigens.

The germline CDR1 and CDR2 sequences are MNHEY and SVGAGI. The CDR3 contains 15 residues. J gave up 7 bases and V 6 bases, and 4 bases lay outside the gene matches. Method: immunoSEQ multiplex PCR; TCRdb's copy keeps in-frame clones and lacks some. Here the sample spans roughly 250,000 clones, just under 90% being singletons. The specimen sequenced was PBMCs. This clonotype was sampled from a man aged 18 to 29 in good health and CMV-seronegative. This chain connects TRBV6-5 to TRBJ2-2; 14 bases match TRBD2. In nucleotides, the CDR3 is TGTGCCAGCAGCCCGGGACTAGCGGGAGTCGGGGAGCTGTTTTTT. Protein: CASSPGLAGVGELFF.